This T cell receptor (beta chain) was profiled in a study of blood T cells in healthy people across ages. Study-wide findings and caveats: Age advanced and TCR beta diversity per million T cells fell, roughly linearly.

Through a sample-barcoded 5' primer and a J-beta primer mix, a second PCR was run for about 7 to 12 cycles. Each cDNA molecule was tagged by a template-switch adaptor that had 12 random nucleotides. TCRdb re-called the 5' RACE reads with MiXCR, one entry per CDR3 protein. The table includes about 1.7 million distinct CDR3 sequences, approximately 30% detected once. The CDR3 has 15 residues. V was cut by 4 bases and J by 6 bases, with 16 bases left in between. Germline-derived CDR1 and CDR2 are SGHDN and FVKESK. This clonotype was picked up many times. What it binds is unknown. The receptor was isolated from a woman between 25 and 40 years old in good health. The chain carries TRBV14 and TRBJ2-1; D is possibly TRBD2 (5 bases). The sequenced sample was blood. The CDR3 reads CASSRLMGELNEQFF. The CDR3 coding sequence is TGTGCCAGCAGCCGCCTAATGGGAGAACTCAATGAGCAGTTCTTC.